This T cell receptor beta chain is from a study of blood T cell repertoires in COVID-19. At the level of the study: COVID-19 samples, acute and convalescent, were from the United States, Italy and Spain. Sample material is recorded as cDNA or gDNA derived from T cells, B-cell-depleted T cells, or PBMCs.

This clone was seen a few times. In the study's own analysis: Estimation of nucleated cell counts relied on the amplification of reference gene primers. The assay was immunoSEQ multiplex PCR, and TCRdb's table has in-frame clones only and misses some. Clonal size and the V and J genes are those of that table, whereas D and trimming came from the DNA. The sample carries tens of thousands of clones, approximately 86% recorded once. Sequenced input: peripheral blood. The sequence derives from a woman aged 55-70 years with acute or convalescent COVID-19.

The CDR3 loop is CASSRGGGWTSGRTGELFF. Written as DNA, the CDR3 is TGTGCCAGCAGTCGCGGAGGGGGGTGGACTAGCGGGAGGACCGGGGAGCTGTTTTTT. V and J are TRBV27 and TRBJ2-2; 14 positions match TRBD2. The germline CDR1 and CDR2 sequences are MNHEY and SMNVEV (reference sequence). Germline trimming cut 5 bases from V and 5 bases from J; bases unmatched to any gene: 13. CDR3 length: 19 amino acids.